The text below deals with one T cell receptor (beta chain). Its antigen is currently unknown. The CDR3 is 17 amino acids. CDR1 ENHRY and CDR2 SYGVKD come from the germline V gene. With 4 bases clipped from V and 7 bases from J, the junction kept 11 bases outside the gene matches. Donation came from healthy Caucasian individuals in Russia who were aged about 6 to 100. Extracted total RNA amounted to at least 6 micrograms for each sample. These data come from a study of blood T cells in healthy people across ages. Study-wide results and limits: The study regarded diversity estimates from one million T cells as underestimates. Older age coincided with a roughly linear decline in TCR beta diversity per million T cells.

Primed by a sample-barcoded 5' primer and a J-beta primer mix, a second PCR proceeded for roughly 6 to 12 cycles. Using its own MiXCR run on the 5' RACE reads, TCRdb lists one record per CDR3 protein. This sample has some 900,000 distinct CDR3 sequences, with around 48% found just once. This rearrangement joins TRBV10-3 to TRBJ2-1; TRBD1 aligns across 12 bases. Sequenced sample: blood. The source of this sequence is a man aged 25 to 40 in good health. The CDR3 here is CAISGTGTGGAGNEQFF. CDR3 sequence (DNA): TGTGCCATCAGTGGGACCGGGACAGGGGGCGCGGGGAATGAGCAGTTCTTC.